The 2 T cell receptor beta chains in this list originate from one sample, sequenced in a study of blood T cell repertoires in COVID-19. The protocol was immunoSEQ multiplex PCR, while the TCRdb copy is restricted to in-frame clones and leaves out a portion. This table has 75,000 to 100,000 clones, roughly 87% appearing once. Material for sequencing was peripheral blood. The source of these receptors is a man between 65 and 79 years old with acute or convalescent COVID-19.

The chain links TRBV2 to TRBJ2-3; TRBD2 aligns across 11 bases. Germline V lookup: CDR1 SNHLY, CDR2 FYNNEI. Trimming cost V 5 bases and J 3 bases; bases outside gene matches: 4. The CDR3 runs 15 residues. The CDR3 DNA follows: TGTGCCAGCAGTTCCCTAGCGGGGGGAACAGATACGCAGTATTTT. It codes for CASSSLAGGTDTQYF.

V is TRBV9 and J is TRBJ1-3; D perhaps matches TRBD1 (6 bases). Trimming took off 3 bases at V and 4 bases at J, with 11 bases between the two ends. Germline V gene data show CDR1 as SGDLS and CDR2 as YYNGEE. The CDR3 is 14 residues long. CDR3 in amino acids: CASSALTGGNTIYF. The CDR3, as DNA: TGTGCCAGCAGCGCCTTGACAGGAGGAAACACCATATATTTT.